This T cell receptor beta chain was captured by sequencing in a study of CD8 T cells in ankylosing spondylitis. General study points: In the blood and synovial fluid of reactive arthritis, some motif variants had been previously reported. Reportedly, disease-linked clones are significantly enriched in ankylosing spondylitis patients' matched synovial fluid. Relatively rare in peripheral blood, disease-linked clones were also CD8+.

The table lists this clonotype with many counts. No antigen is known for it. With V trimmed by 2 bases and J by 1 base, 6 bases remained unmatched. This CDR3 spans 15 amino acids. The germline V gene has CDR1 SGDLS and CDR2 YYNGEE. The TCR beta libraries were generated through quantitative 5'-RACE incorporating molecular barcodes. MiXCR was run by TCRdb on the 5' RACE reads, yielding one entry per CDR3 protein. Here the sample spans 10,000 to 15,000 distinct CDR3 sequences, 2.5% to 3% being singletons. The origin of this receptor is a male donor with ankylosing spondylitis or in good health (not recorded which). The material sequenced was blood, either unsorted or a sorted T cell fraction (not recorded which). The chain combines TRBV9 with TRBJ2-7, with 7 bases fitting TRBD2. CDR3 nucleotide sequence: TGTGCCAGCAGCGTCAGTGGCGGGGGATCCTACGAGCAGTACTTC. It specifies CASSVSGGGSYEQYF.